This is a list of T cell receptor beta chains from one sample in a study of T-cell memory formation after mild COVID-19. Each CDR3 protein gets one entry after TCRdb re-called the 5' RACE reads with MiXCR. The table lists 450,000 to 650,000 distinct CDR3 sequences, about 20% of them singletons. Sequenced: PBMCs or a T cell subset sorted from them (not recorded which). The receptors here all came from an adult woman who had mild COVID-19 (a few samples of this study predate the infection). Cell type and time point are not known. CDR3s include the opening cysteine and the closing phenylalanine or tryptophan. Fields, in order: V gene, J gene, CDR3 protein.

v_gene: TRBV5-6; j_gene: TRBJ2-3; CDR3aa: CASSQRGSTDTQYF
v_gene: TRBV4-2; j_gene: TRBJ1-2; CDR3aa: CASSQLQGSNYGYTF
v_gene: TRBV15; j_gene: TRBJ1-5; CDR3aa: CATSPDRRNQPQHF
v_gene: TRBV7-9; j_gene: TRBJ2-5; CDR3aa: CASTTTGAAETQYF
v_gene: TRBV7-6; j_gene: TRBJ2-1; CDR3aa: CASSLAARGLRNEQFF
v_gene: TRBV6-4; j_gene: TRBJ1-2; CDR3aa: CASSDSWGSGYTF
v_gene: TRBV3-1; j_gene: TRBJ2-2; CDR3aa: CASSQSDRGLGKDGELFF
v_gene: TRBV12-3/TRBV12-4; j_gene: TRBJ1-1; CDR3aa: CASTPAPPNTEAFF
v_gene: TRBV7-2; j_gene: TRBJ1-1; CDR3aa: CASSLRGVRTEAFF
v_gene: TRBV6-5; j_gene: TRBJ1-2; CDR3aa: CASSGQGRGYTF
v_gene: TRBV7-3; j_gene: TRBJ1-5; CDR3aa: CASSSGRQGPQHF
v_gene: TRBV4-1; j_gene: TRBJ1-3; CDR3aa: CASGAQLNSGNTIYF
v_gene: TRBV7-6; j_gene: TRBJ2-5; CDR3aa: CASSLEFGGGEHETQYF
v_gene: TRBV20-1; j_gene: TRBJ2-3; CDR3aa: CSARGLAGATRLTQYF
v_gene: TRBV7-9; j_gene: TRBJ1-5; CDR3aa: CASSSAATVSNQPQHF
v_gene: TRBV7-2; j_gene: TRBJ1-2; CDR3aa: CASSTLTRAQTNYGYTF
v_gene: TRBV7-6; j_gene: TRBJ2-7; CDR3aa: CASSLGSSQYEQYF
v_gene: TRBV3-1; j_gene: TRBJ1-5; CDR3aa: CASSQAGPYSNQPQHF
v_gene: TRBV7-9; j_gene: TRBJ2-1; CDR3aa: CASSSSGRGGLNEQFF
v_gene: TRBV15; j_gene: TRBJ2-3; CDR3aa: CATSPRDGATDTQYF
v_gene: TRBV6-4; j_gene: TRBJ2-1; CDR3aa: CASSYGTHNEQFF
v_gene: TRBV5-1; j_gene: TRBJ1-1; CDR3aa: CASSSIINTEAFF
v_gene: TRBV29-1; j_gene: TRBJ2-4; CDR3aa: CSVVQNIQYF
v_gene: TRBV5-1; j_gene: TRBJ2-7; CDR3aa: CASPTDSYEQYF
v_gene: TRBV12-5; j_gene: TRBJ2-6; CDR3aa: CASGLYRAGANVLTF
v_gene: TRBV7-9; j_gene: TRBJ1-1; CDR3aa: CASSQESGAREGPEAFF
v_gene: TRBV24-1; j_gene: TRBJ2-7; CDR3aa: CATSHPGRPYEQYF
v_gene: TRBV9; j_gene: TRBJ2-1; CDR3aa: CASSVAGEQGWDEQFF
v_gene: TRBV3-1; j_gene: TRBJ1-5; CDR3aa: CASSQQGNQPQHF
v_gene: TRBV7-2; j_gene: TRBJ2-3; CDR3aa: CASSATSWGPLTDTQYF
v_gene: TRBV5-1; j_gene: TRBJ2-1; CDR3aa: CASSSGQSPSYEQFF
v_gene: TRBV29-1; j_gene: TRBJ2-1; CDR3aa: CSVSPANEQFF
v_gene: TRBV5-1; j_gene: TRBJ2-1; CDR3aa: CASRADLVAYNEQFF
v_gene: TRBV7-2; j_gene: TRBJ2-7; CDR3aa: CASSHVSGTTPVYEQYF
v_gene: TRBV5-1; j_gene: TRBJ2-3; CDR3aa: CASSLSSGTDTQYF
v_gene: TRBV15; j_gene: TRBJ2-1; CDR3aa: CATSSQPTSGSNEQFF
v_gene: TRBV5-1; j_gene: TRBJ2-7; CDR3aa: CASSLGTSGGNEQYF
v_gene: TRBV20-1; j_gene: TRBJ2-1; CDR3aa: CSARDLWTSAYNEQFF
v_gene: TRBV5-1; j_gene: TRBJ2-7; CDR3aa: CASSWLGGRFDAYEQYF
v_gene: TRBV12-3/TRBV12-4; j_gene: TRBJ1-1; CDR3aa: CASITRPGQGITEAFF
v_gene: TRBV30; j_gene: TRBJ2-4; CDR3aa: CAWTLGGNIQYF
v_gene: TRBV3-2; j_gene: TRBJ2-2; CDR3aa: CASLKRSSNTGELFF
v_gene: TRBV6-5; j_gene: TRBJ2-7; CDR3aa: CASSPTWQGNSEQYF
v_gene: TRBV12-3/TRBV12-4; j_gene: TRBJ1-2; CDR3aa: CASSSGAGGDYGYTF
v_gene: TRBV5-1; j_gene: TRBJ2-3; CDR3aa: CASSLGSALSTDTQYF
v_gene: TRBV20-1; j_gene: TRBJ2-5; CDR3aa: CSASGLRQTQYF
v_gene: TRBV12-3/TRBV12-4; j_gene: TRBJ2-1; CDR3aa: CASRSRGRVMSDNEQFF
v_gene: TRBV27; j_gene: TRBJ2-5; CDR3aa: CASSSIQGALPVGAQYF